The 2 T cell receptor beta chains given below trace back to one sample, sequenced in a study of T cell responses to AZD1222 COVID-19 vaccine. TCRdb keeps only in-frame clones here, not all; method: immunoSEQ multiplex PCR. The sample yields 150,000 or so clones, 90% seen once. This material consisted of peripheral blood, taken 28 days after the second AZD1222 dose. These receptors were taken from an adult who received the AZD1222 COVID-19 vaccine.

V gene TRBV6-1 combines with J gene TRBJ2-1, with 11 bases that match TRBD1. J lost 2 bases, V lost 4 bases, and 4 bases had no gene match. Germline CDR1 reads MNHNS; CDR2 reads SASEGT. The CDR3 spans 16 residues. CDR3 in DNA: TGTGCCAGCAGTGCCTGGGGACAGGGGGCCTACAATGAGCAGTTCTTC. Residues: CASSAWGQGAYNEQFF.

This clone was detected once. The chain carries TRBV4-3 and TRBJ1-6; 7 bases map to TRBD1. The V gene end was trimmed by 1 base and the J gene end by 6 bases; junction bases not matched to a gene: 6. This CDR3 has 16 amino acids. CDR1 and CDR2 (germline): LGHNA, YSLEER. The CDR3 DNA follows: TGCGCCAGCAGCCAAGGCGCGGGACAGAGTAATTCACCCCTCCACTTT. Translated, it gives CASSQGAGQSNSPLHF.